One and the same sample provided the 7 T cell receptor beta chains below, sequenced in a study of T cells in narcolepsy. The method was immunoSEQ multiplex PCR; TCRdb's version includes in-frame clones alone and lacks a portion of them. The table has more than 20,000 clones, about four fifths seen once. The source material was memory (CD45RA-) CD4+ T cells from blood. These receptor sequences come from a human donor in good health.

The rearrangement uses TRBV9 and TRBJ2-3; TRBD2 aligns across 11 bases. J was trimmed by 3 bases and V by 4 bases; bases with no gene match: 4. Germline CDR1 and CDR2: SGDLS and YYNGEE. The CDR3 has 15 amino acids. The DNA for the CDR3 is TGTGCCAGCAGCCCAACTAGCGGGGGAACAGATACGCAGTATTTT. It translates to CASSPTSGGTDTQYF.

This chain uses TRBV7-2 with TRBJ1-3; TRBD1 matches 7 bases. The CDR3 runs to 14 residues. V gave up 5 bases and J gave up 3 bases; unmatched junction bases: 4. Germline values: CDR1 SGHTA, CDR2 FQGNSA. The CDR3 DNA reads as TGTGCCAGCAGCCTAACAGGGGTTGGAAACACCATATATTTT. Amino acids: CASSLTGVGNTIYF.

In this sample, this clone turned up once. The gene calls are TRBV7-3 and TRBJ2-7, with D tentatively TRBD1 (5 bases). Germline V lookup: CDR1 SGHTA, CDR2 FQGTGA. With 10 bases removed from V and 1 base from J, the gap between germline ends came to 14 bases. The CDR3 contains 13 residues. The CDR3 here is CAIVNRTSYEQYF. In nucleotides, the CDR3 is TGTGCCATCGTAAACAGGACATCCTACGAGCAGTACTTC.

The chain uses TRBV10-3 and TRBJ2-7, with 8 bases aligning to TRBD1. In germline, CDR1 is ENHRY, CDR2 SYGVKD. Unmatched junction bases numbered 1, after V lost 6 bases and J lost 0 bases. The CDR3 loop spans 13 amino acids. The CDR3 sequence: CAISGQGSYEQYF. The CDR3 nucleotides are TGTGCCATCAGCGGACAGGGCTCCTACGAGCAGTACTTC.

The chain combines TRBV5-1 with TRBJ2-1, with 14 bases matching TRBD2. Germline CDR1 is SGHRS and CDR2 is YFSETQ. The V gene end was trimmed by 3 bases and the J gene end by 7 bases; junction bases not matched to a gene: 6. The CDR3 contains 16 residues. The CDR3 sequence: CASSWVTSGRGNEQFF. DNA of the CDR3: TGCGCCAGCAGCTGGGTGACTAGCGGGAGGGGTAATGAGCAGTTCTTC.

This clone was seen only once. The chain carries TRBV30 and TRBJ2-5, with 9 positions matching TRBD2. The CDR3 loop spans 16 amino acids. Germline CDR1 reads GTSNPN; CDR2 reads SVGIG (reference sequence). J gave up 5 bases and V 2 bases, and 12 bases lay outside the gene matches. CDR3 nucleotides: TGTGCCTGGAGTAGGCCGCGGGGGGGCCGGGATGAGACCCAGTACTTC. Protein sequence: CAWSRPRGGRDETQYF.

V is TRBV6-1 and J is TRBJ1-5; D possibly corresponds to TRBD1 (6 bases). The CDR3 is 15 residues long. CDR1 is MNHNS, CDR2 SASEGT, per germline. V lost 7 bases and J 6 bases, leaving 19 bases between the germline ends. The CDR3 DNA reads TGTGCCAGCATTTTCGGGCAGGGGACCGGTCAGCCCCAGCATTTT. Its protein is CASIFGQGTGQPQHF.